One and the same sample provided the 9 T cell receptor beta chains below, sequenced in a study of blood T cells in healthy people across ages. Using a J-beta primer mix together with a sample-barcoded 5' primer, a second PCR was run for roughly 6 to 11 cycles. TCRdb ran MiXCR on the 5' RACE reads and lists one entry per CDR3 protein. Seen here are 1.5 million to 1.8 million distinct CDR3 sequences, 40% to 45% observed once, and the top ten hold less than 5%. The sequenced sample consisted of blood. The source is a woman younger than 30 in good health.

The chain carries TRBV11-1 and TRBJ2-1; 10 bases map to TRBD2. The J call is doubtful: the DNA matches TRBJ2-7 better. Germline V gives CDR1 SGHAT, CDR2 FQDESV (reference sequence). This CDR3 contains 18 residues. CDR3 nucleotide sequence: TGTGCCAGCAGCCCAGTTTACCCTAGCGGGAGCTCCTACAATGAGCAGTACTTC. Its translation: CASSPVYPSGSSYNEQYF.

The chain employs TRBV4-1 and TRBJ2-1, with a tentative D call TRBD1 (6 bases). Between the trimmed V and J ends, which lost 2 bases and 2 bases, there was a span of 10 bases. The CDR3 runs to 15 residues. Germline CDR1 MGHRA, CDR2 YSYEKL. The chain's CDR3 is CASSQWDNPYNEQFF. The DNA for the CDR3 is TGCGCCAGCAGCCAATGGGACAACCCCTACAATGAGCAGTTCTTC.

The rearrangement uses TRBV7-2 and TRBJ1-3; 8 nucleotides agree with TRBD1. The length of the CDR3 is 16 residues. Germline loops: CDR1 SGHTA, CDR2 FQGNSA. Unmatched junction bases numbered 4, after V lost 0 bases and J lost 3 bases. DNA of the CDR3: TGTGCCAGCAGCTTAGCGAGTGGGACAGGTGGAAACACCATATATTTT. Its translation: CASSLASGTGGNTIYF.

The V and J genes are TRBV6-2 or TRBV6-3 and TRBJ2-7; no definite D call. The CDR3 contains 14 residues. Germline V gene lookup returns CDR1 MNHEY and CDR2 SVGEGT. V was trimmed by 6 bases and J by 0 bases, leaving 12 bases between them. The CDR3 region is CASRTTGPSYEQYF. CDR3 coding DNA: TGTGCCAGCAGGACCACCGGGCCCTCCTACGAGCAGTACTTC.

This clonotype was counted between two and nine times. The chain combines TRBV20-1 with TRBJ1-4; D perhaps matches TRBD1 (6 bases). Germline assignment: CDR1 DFQATT and CDR2 SNEGSKA (reference sequence). CDR3 length equals 14 residues. V was clipped by 1 base and J by 6 bases, with 12 bases between them. The CDR3 DNA reads as TGCAGTGCTAGAGCCCAGGGGAGGGATGAAAAACTGTTTTTT. It translates to CSARAQGRDEKLFF.

V is TRBV3-1 and J is TRBJ2-7, with TRBD2 matching over 7 bases. TRBJ2-5 matches the DNA end more closely, so the J call is doubtful. Germline-derived CDR1 and CDR2 are LGHDT and YNNKEL (reference sequence). The CDR3 spans 16 residues. Here the CDR3 reads CASSQVDSGSEETQYF. The CDR3 coding sequence is TGTGCCAGCAGCCAAGTAGATAGCGGGTCTGAAGAGACCCAGTACTTC.

The chain combines TRBV30 with TRBJ2-5; D is ambiguous. The CDR3 loop spans 12 amino acids. Germline lookup yields CDR1 GTSNPN and CDR2 SVGIG (reference sequence). Trimming left V 0 bases short and J 3 bases short, with 5 bases between. The CDR3 region is CAWSVRKETQYF. CDR3 coding DNA: TGTGCCTGGAGTGTCAGGAAAGAGACCCAGTACTTC. The full variable domain, completed using reference TRBV30 and TRBJ2-5, is SQTIHQWPATLVQPVGSPLSLECTVEGTSNPNLYWYRQAAGRGLQLLFYSVGIGQISSEVPQNLSASRPQDRQFILSSKKLLLSDSGFYLCAWSVRKETQYFGPGTRLLVL.

J is TRBJ2-7 and V is TRBV7-9; 9 bases are shared with TRBD2. The junction had 12 bases not matched to a gene; V was cut back by 2 bases and J by 1 base. The CDR3 contains 18 residues. CDR1 is SEHNR, CDR2 FQNEAQ, per germline (reference sequence). CDR3 nucleotide sequence: TGTGCCAGCAGCTTACCATTTTCAGAGAGCGGGGGGTCCTACGAGCAGTACTTC. Residues: CASSLPFSESGGSYEQYF.

As regards this clonotype: The junction departs from germline at one end; a sequencing error may be responsible. The chain couples TRBV7-2 to TRBJ2-1; TRBD1 aligns across 10 bases. CDR3 length: 15 residues. CDR1 SGHTA and CDR2 FQGNSA come from the germline V gene. The DNA of the CDR3 is TGTGCCAGCAACCACCGGGACAGGGGCTACTATGAGAAGTTCTTC. This translates into CASNHRDRGYYEKFF.